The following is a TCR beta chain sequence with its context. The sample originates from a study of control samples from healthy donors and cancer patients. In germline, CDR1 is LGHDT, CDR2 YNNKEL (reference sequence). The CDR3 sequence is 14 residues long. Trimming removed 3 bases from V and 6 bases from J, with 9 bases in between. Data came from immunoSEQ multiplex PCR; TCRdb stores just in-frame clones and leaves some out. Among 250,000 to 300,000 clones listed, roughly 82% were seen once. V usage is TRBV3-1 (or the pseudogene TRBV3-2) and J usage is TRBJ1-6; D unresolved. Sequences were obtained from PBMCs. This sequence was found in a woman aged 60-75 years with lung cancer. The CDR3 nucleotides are TGTGCCAGCAGCCATGGGCTGGCTAATTCACCCCTCCACTTT. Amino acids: CASSHGLANSPLHF.